This T cell receptor (beta chain) was sequenced in a study of CD8 T cells in Susac syndrome. Overall study context: Within the group of sequenced Susac syndrome patients, roughly 6 had active disease and about 8 were in remission.

With random hexamers, roughly 0.45 to 1 ug RNA was reverse transcribed. TCRdb recomputed calls from the immunoSEQ multiplex PCR reads with MiXCR, one row per CDR3 protein. Found here are approximately 190,000 distinct CDR3 sequences, 95% of them singletons; the top ten hold 0.16%. Patients with Susac syndrome showed fulfilment of recently defined diagnostic criteria for definite or probable disease. The germline V gene encodes CDR1 MNHEY and CDR2 SVGAGI. With V trimmed by 5 bases and J by 7 bases, 6 bases remained unmatched. This CDR3 comprises 14 residues. Material for sequencing was CD8+ T cells from PBMCs. The chain recombines TRBV6-5 with TRBJ1-1, with 11 positions matching TRBD1. The clonotype originates from a human donor with Susac syndrome. The CDR3, as DNA: TGTGCCAGCAGTCCCGGGACAGGGGGGTATGAAGCTTTCTTT. Its protein product is CASSPGTGGYEAFF.